Listed below are T cell receptor beta chains from one sample, sequenced in a study of long-term antiretroviral therapy in people with HIV. Here immunoSEQ multiplex PCR was the method, and the copy in TCRdb shows in-frame clones only, minus some. The sample contains about 24,000 clones, around 81% of which appear only once. Material: unsorted PBMCs, obtained at the start of antiretroviral therapy, before treatment. The receptors were sampled from a woman aged 18-35 years with HIV. Each CDR3 is given with its conserved first and last residue. A D gene is named only where the DNA matches it firmly. A row's size may be missing; if present it is once, few, many or a size class.

DNA: TGTGCCAGCAGTGAAACGTCTAGCGGGAGGTCCTCCTACGAGCAGTACTTC
CDR3: CASSETSSGRSSYEQYF
D: TRBD2
J: TRBJ2-7
V: TRBV25-1
size: once

DNA: TGTGCCAGCAGCTCACCACTAGCGGACGAGCAGTTCTTC
CDR3: CASSSPLADEQFF
D: TRBD2
J: TRBJ2-1
V: TRBV7-9
size: few

DNA: TGTGCCAGCAGCCACCGGGACAAGCAGAACAATGAGCAGTTCTTC
CDR3: CASSHRDKQNNEQFF
D: -
J: TRBJ2-1
V: TRBV7-9
size: -

DNA: TGCGCCAGCAGTCCGGGACAGTCGAGCAATCAGCCCCAGCATTTT
CDR3: CASSPGQSSNQPQHF
D: TRBD1
J: TRBJ1-5
V: TRBV5-1
size: -

DNA: TGTGCCAGCAGTGAAGGTGCGGGAGGGGCGATCTACGAGCAGTACTTC
CDR3: CASSEGAGGAIYEQYF
D: TRBD2
J: TRBJ2-7
V: TRBV6-1
size: -

DNA: TGTGCCAGCAGCGCGTGGAGGGGACAGTCAAAAGCTTTCTTT
CDR3: CASSAWRGQSKAFF
D: TRBD1
J: TRBJ1-1
V: TRBV7-2
size: -

DNA: TGTGCCAGCAGTTACGACCCGGGAAGCGATACGCAGTATTTT
CDR3: CASSYDPGSDTQYF
D: -
J: TRBJ2-3
V: TRBV6-5
size: large

DNA: TGTGCCAGCAGTTTTGGATCAGGGAATCAGCCCCAGCATTTT
CDR3: CASSFGSGNQPQHF
D: -
J: TRBJ1-5
V: TRBV27
size: -

DNA: TGTGCCAGCAGCTTAGGGCGGGAGGAGGCCAGTGAGCAGTTCTTC
CDR3: CASSLGREEASEQFF
D: TRBD2
J: TRBJ2-1
V: TRBV13
size: -

DNA: TGTGCCATCAGCGGAGGACAGGGAAGTAACTATGGCTACACCTTC
CDR3: CAISGGQGSNYGYTF
D: TRBD1
J: TRBJ1-2
V: TRBV10-3
size: -

DNA: TGTGCCAGCAGCTTAGGAGGTAGGGGGACTGAAGCTTTCTTT
CDR3: CASSLGGRGTEAFF
D: -
J: TRBJ1-1
V: TRBV7-6
size: -

DNA: TGTGCCTGGGCGGTTTCTTCCAATCAGCCCCAGCATTTT
CDR3: CAWAVSSNQPQHF
D: -
J: TRBJ1-5
V: TRBV30
size: -

DNA: TGTGCCAGTAGTACCCACGGGACAGATGGATATGGCTACACCTTC
CDR3: CASSTHGTDGYGYTF
D: TRBD1
J: TRBJ1-2
V: TRBV19
size: -

DNA: TGTGCCAGCAGTTATAGGACAGGGAGGGACCAGCCCCAGCATTTT
CDR3: CASSYRTGRDQPQHF
D: TRBD1
J: TRBJ1-5
V: TRBV7-9
size: -

DNA: TGTGCCAGCAGAGTGAGAGAGGGCACTGAAGCTTTCTTT
CDR3: CASRVREGTEAFF
D: -
J: TRBJ1-1
V: TRBV6-5
size: -